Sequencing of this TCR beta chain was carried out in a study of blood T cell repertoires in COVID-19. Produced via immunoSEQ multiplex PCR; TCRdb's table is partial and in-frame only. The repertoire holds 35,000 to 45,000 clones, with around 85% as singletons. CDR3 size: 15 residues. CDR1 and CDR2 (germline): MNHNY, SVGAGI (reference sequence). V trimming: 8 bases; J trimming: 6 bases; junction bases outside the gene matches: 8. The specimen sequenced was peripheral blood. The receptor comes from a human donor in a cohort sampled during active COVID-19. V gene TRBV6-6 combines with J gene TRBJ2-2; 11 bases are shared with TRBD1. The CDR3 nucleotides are TGTGCCAGCGGAAGGTCGGGACAGGGGGCCGGGGAGCTGTTTTTT. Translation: CASGRSGQGAGELFF.